Shown below are 23 T cell receptor beta chains from a single sample sequenced in a study of cytomegalovirus exposure and HLA in healthy donors. Vbeta (60) and Jbeta (13) primers were used in the PCR. The data were produced by immunoSEQ multiplex PCR, yet TCRdb's version contains in-frame clones alone and is incomplete. The table has 60,000 to 95,000 clones, around 84% seen once. Sequencing used PBMCs. The receptors originated from a woman aged 40 to 50 in good health and CMV-seropositive.

This chain joins TRBV30 and TRBJ1-3, with a possible D match to TRBD1 (5 bases). Trimming left V 1 base short and J 3 bases short, with 7 bases between. Per germline, CDR1 GTSNPN and CDR2 SVGIG (reference sequence). This CDR3 has 13 residues. CDR3 in amino acids: CAWSGDSGNTIYF. As DNA, the CDR3 is TGTGCCTGGAGTGGAGACAGTGGAAACACCATATATTTT.

Concerning this clone itself: The junction and the germline gene differ at one end; a read error may be behind it. V is TRBV7-9 and J is TRBJ1-3; possibly TRBD1 for D (5 bases). Per the germline V gene, CDR1 is SEHNR and CDR2 is FQNEAQ (reference sequence). The CDR3 spans 16 residues. CDR3 DNA: TGTTCCAGCAGCTTATACCTCAGGGACTCTGGAAACACCATATATTTT. Translated: CSSSLYLRDSGNTIYF.

This rearrangement joins TRBV5-6 to TRBJ1-1; TRBD1 is a possible D gene (6 bases). The CDR3 extends over 14 amino acids. Germline values: CDR1 SGHDT, CDR2 YYEEEE. V lost 5 bases, J lost 0 bases, and 11 bases lay in between. The CDR3 protein is CASSSGTLNTEAFF. In DNA, the CDR3 is TGTGCCAGCAGTTCCGGGACATTGAACACTGAAGCTTTCTTT.

This clone has more than one count but fewer than ten. The rearrangement links TRBV5-8 to TRBJ1-6; 7 nucleotides agree with TRBD1. The CDR3 sequence is 12 residues long. Unmatched junction bases numbered 5, after V lost 4 bases and J lost 13 bases. Germline V gene sequence: CDR1 SGHTS, CDR2 YDEGEE. CDR3 sequence reads: CASSAQGPPLHF. CDR3 bases: TGTGCCAGCAGCGCACAGGGGCCGCCCCTCCACTTT.

V is TRBV27 and J is TRBJ2-3; 7 bases map to TRBD2. The V gene's germline CDR1 is MNHEY and CDR2 SMNVEV (reference sequence). J was trimmed by 5 bases and V by 3 bases; bases with no gene match: 8. The CDR3 has 15 residues. The CDR3 coding sequence is TGTGCCAGCAGTTTCTTCGGACTAGAGGGAGATACGCAGTATTTT. It codes for CASSFFGLEGDTQYF.

CDR3 residues: CASSPTSPSGYGYTF. Written as DNA, the CDR3 is TGTGCCAGCAGTCCTACCTCTCCCTCGGGCTATGGCTACACCTTC. V and J are TRBV28 and TRBJ1-2; D is ambiguous. The germline CDR1 and CDR2 sequences are MDHEN and SYDVKM. This CDR3 region has 15 residues. V lost 5 bases and J 4 bases, leaving 17 bases between the germline ends.

This chain uses TRBV5-1 with TRBJ2-3, with 11 bases that match TRBD2. The CDR3 is 14 residues long. V dropped 0 bases and J dropped 7; count of bases not matched to a gene: 1. CDR1 is SGHRS, CDR2 YFSETQ, per germline. The CDR3 DNA is TGCGCCAGCAGCTTGGGACTAGCGGGGAATACGCAGTATTTT. It translates to CASSLGLAGNTQYF.

The V gene is TRBV7-9, the J gene TRBJ1-2, with 10 bases lining up with TRBD1. The ends lost 6 bases at V and 6 bases at J; junction bases unmatched: 4. The CDR3 extends over 13 amino acids. Per germline, CDR1 SEHNR and CDR2 FQNEAQ (reference sequence). CDR3 loop: CASSPGQGNGYTF. The CDR3, as DNA: TGTGCCAGCAGTCCGGGACAGGGGAATGGCTACACCTTC. Full variable domain (missing parts from reference TRBV7-9 and TRBJ1-2): DTGVSQNPRHKITKRGQNVTFRCDPISEHNRLYWYRQTLGQGPEFLTYFQNEAQLEKSRLLSDRFSAERPKGSFSTLEIQRTEQGDSAMYLCASSPGQGNGYTFGSGTRLTVV.

The genes are TRBV29-1 and TRBJ1-2; D is possibly TRBD1 (5 bases). Germline V CDR1 and CDR2: SQVTM, ANQGSEA. The V gene lost 0 bases and the J gene lost 7 bases, with 12 bases spanning the gap. The CDR3 contains 13 residues. The CDR3 reads CSVEERGLGGYTF. CDR3 in DNA: TGCAGCGTTGAAGAAAGGGGTTTAGGTGGCTACACCTTC. The full variable domain, rest sourced from reference TRBV29-1 and TRBJ1-2, is SAVISQKPSRDICQRGTSLTIQCQVDSQVTMMFWYRQQPGQSLTLIATANQGSEATYESGFVIDKFPISRPNLTFSTLTVSNMSPEDSSIYLCSVEERGLGGYTFGSGTRLTVV.

This chain connects TRBV18 to TRBJ1-5; TRBD1 matches 8 bases. This CDR3 region has 16 residues. Germline assignment: CDR1 KGHSH and CDR2 LQKENI. The V segment lost 5 bases and the J segment 2 bases; nucleotides outside the gene matches: 8. DNA of the CDR3: TGTGCCAGCTCATTAGACAGGGGCGCGGGCAATCAGCCCCAGCATTTT. Translating it yields CASSLDRGAGNQPQHF.

The V call is TRBV5-1, the J call TRBJ1-5; D is perhaps TRBD1 (6 bases). The ends were cut back, 3 bases at V and 4 bases at J, with 8 bases in the middle. Germline values: CDR1 SGHRS, CDR2 YFSETQ. The CDR3 contains 13 residues. CDR3 protein: CASSYQGNQPQHF. CDR3 nucleotide sequence: TGCGCCAGCAGCTACCAGGGGAATCAGCCCCAGCATTTT.

The rearrangement joins TRBV7-3 to TRBJ1-1; maybe TRBD1 (6 bases). CDR3 length: 15 amino acids. V was trimmed by 5 bases and J by 7 bases, leaving 20 bases between them. Germline V gene data show CDR1 as SGHTA and CDR2 as FQGTGA. The CDR3 DNA sequence: TGTGCCAGCAGCCCCCAGATGGGGGGGCAGGGTGAAGCTTTCTTT. Amino acids: CASSPQMGGQGEAFF.

The chain joins TRBV5-4 to TRBJ2-5, with 8 positions matching TRBD1. V lost 4 bases to trimming and J lost 5 bases; unmatched junction nucleotides: 7. Germline lookup yields CDR1 SGHNT and CDR2 YYREEE (reference sequence). The CDR3 runs to 14 residues. Here the CDR3 DNA reads TGTGCCAGCAGCCGGACAGGGATGGGCGAGACCCAGTACTTC. Its translation is CASSRTGMGETQYF.

This clone was seen a handful of times. The genes are TRBV10-1 and TRBJ1-2; unclear D gene. The CDR3 is 13 residues long. CDR1 WNHNN and CDR2 SYGVQD come from the germline V gene (reference sequence). With 2 bases removed from V and 8 bases from J, the gap between germline ends came to 12 bases. The CDR3 reads CASSETCWSGYTF. DNA of the CDR3: TGCGCCAGCAGTGAGACTTGTTGGTCCGGCTACACCTTC.

This clone appeared a single time. This rearrangement joins TRBV5-1 to TRBJ1-2, with TRBD1 identical over 7 bases. V lost 4 bases and J lost 1; bases outside the gene matches: 4. Per the germline V gene, CDR1 is SGHRS and CDR2 is YFSETQ. This CDR3 has 14 amino acids. The CDR3 sequence is CASSRQGDNYGYTF. The CDR3, as DNA: TGCGCCAGCAGCCGTCAGGGGGATAACTATGGCTACACCTTC. The full variable domain, in which reference TRBV5-1 and TRBJ1-2 provide the parts outside the CDR3, is KAGVTQTPRYLIKTRGQQVTLSCSPISGHRSVSWYQQTPGQGLQFLFEYFSETQRNKGNFPGRFSGRQFSNSRSEMNVSTLELGDSALYLCASSRQGDNYGYTFGSGTRLTVV.

The V and J genes are TRBV28 and TRBJ2-5; maybe TRBD1 (6 bases). The J call may not be correct, given that the DNA end is closer to TRBJ2-7. CDR3 length: 17 residues. Germline V CDR1 and CDR2: MDHEN, SYDVKM. DNA of the CDR3: TGTGCCAGCAGTTTAAAGGACCGGTCGGACAGAACCTACGAGCAGTACTTC. Translating gives CASSLKDRSDRTYEQYF.

Note on this clone: A junction boundary mismatches the germline segment, possibly from a read error. The V and J genes are TRBV7-9 and TRBJ1-2, with D perhaps matching TRBD1 (6 bases). The CDR3 has 12 amino acids. Per germline, CDR1 SEHNR and CDR2 FQNEAQ (reference sequence). The CDR3 is CSSRLGQRSPTF. In DNA form, the CDR3 reads TGTTCCAGCAGATTAGGACAGCGTTCTCCCACCTTC.

The J gene is TRBJ2-6, the V gene TRBV4-3; TRBD2 aligns across 12 bases. Per the germline V gene, CDR1 is LGHNA and CDR2 is YSLEER. CDR3 size: 20 residues. Unmatched junction bases numbered 6, after V lost 0 bases and J lost 0 bases. The CDR3 coding sequence is TGCGCCAGCAGCCAAGAGATCTTACTAGCGGGGGGCTCTGGGGCCAACGTCCTGACTTTC. Translating gives CASSQEILLAGGSGANVLTF.

The rearrangement links TRBV7-2 to TRBJ2-7, with 9 positions matching TRBD2. Germline V lookup: CDR1 SGHTA, CDR2 FQGNSA. CDR3 size: 12 residues. The J segment lost 7 bases and the V segment lost 4 bases, leaving 2 bases of the junction unmatched. The CDR3 reads CASSSLAGEQYF. CDR3 sequence (DNA): TGTGCCAGCAGCTCTCTAGCGGGGGAGCAGTACTTC.

Remarks on this clone: One end of the junction does not line up with germline, which may come from a read error. This chain joins TRBV7-9 and TRBJ1-1; D perhaps matches TRBD1 (6 bases). Germline V gene sequence: CDR1 SEHNR, CDR2 FQNEAQ (reference sequence). The CDR3 runs 14 residues. Here the CDR3 reads CSSRGLGGNTEAFF. DNA of the CDR3: TGTTCCAGCAGGGGTTTAGGGGGGAACACTGAAGCTTTCTTT.

This clone was observed a few times. CDR3 in DNA: TGCGCCAGCAGCCCGGGACAGCTCTATGGCTACACCTTC. Translated: CASSPGQLYGYTF. The chain links TRBV5-1 to TRBJ1-2; TRBD1 aligns across 7 bases. CDR1 SGHRS and CDR2 YFSETQ come from the germline V gene. V was pared by 4 bases and J by 4 bases, with 4 bases of the junction left unmatched. This CDR3 comprises 13 residues.

This chain joins TRBV5-1 and TRBJ2-3; tentatively, D is TRBD2 (6 bases). The CDR3 is made up of 15 amino acids. Between the trimmed V and J ends, which lost 3 bases and 3 bases, there was a span of 14 bases. Per germline, CDR1 SGHRS and CDR2 YFSETQ. CDR3 nucleotides: TGCGCCAGCAGCTCGCGACTAGGAGAGACAGATACGCAGTATTTT. Protein: CASSSRLGETDTQYF.

The CDR3 DNA sequence: TGCGCCAGCAGCCCGGACAGGGGAGGGACCTACGAGCAGTACTTC. It specifies CASSPDRGGTYEQYF. The rearrangement links TRBV5-1 to TRBJ2-7; 9 bases map to TRBD1. After removal of 4 bases from V and 2 bases from J, the junction contained 7 bases not matched to a gene. Germline assignment: CDR1 SGHRS and CDR2 YFSETQ. The CDR3 sequence is 15 residues long.